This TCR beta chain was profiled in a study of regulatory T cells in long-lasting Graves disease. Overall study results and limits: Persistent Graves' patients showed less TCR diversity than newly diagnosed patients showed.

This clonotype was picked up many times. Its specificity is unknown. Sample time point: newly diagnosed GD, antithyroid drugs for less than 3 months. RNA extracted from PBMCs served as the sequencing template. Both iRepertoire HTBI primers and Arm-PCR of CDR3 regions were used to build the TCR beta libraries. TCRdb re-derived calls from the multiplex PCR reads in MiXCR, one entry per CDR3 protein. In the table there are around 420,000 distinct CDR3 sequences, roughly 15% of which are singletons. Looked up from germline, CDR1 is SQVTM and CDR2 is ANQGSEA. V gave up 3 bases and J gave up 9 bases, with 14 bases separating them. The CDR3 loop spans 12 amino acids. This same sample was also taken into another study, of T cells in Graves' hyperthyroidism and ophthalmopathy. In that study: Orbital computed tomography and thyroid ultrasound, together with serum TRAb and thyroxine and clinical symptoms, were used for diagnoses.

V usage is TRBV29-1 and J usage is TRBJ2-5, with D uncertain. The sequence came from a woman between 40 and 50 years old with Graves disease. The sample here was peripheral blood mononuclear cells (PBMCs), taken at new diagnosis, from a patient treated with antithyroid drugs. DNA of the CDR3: TGCAGCGTTGAGGGAAGAGGTTGGTCCCAGTACTTC. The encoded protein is CSVEGRGWSQYF. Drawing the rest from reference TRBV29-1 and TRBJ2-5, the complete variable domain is SAVISQKPSRDICQRGTSLTIQCQVDSQVTMMFWYRQQPGQSLTLIATANQGSEATYESGFVIDKFPISRPNLTFSTLTVSNMSPEDSSIYLCSVEGRGWSQYFGPGTRLLVL.